These 30 T cell receptor beta chains originate from one sample sequenced in a study of T cells after yellow fever vaccination. TCRdb processed the 5' RACE reads anew with MiXCR; each CDR3 protein has one entry. The repertoire holds about 550,000 distinct CDR3 sequences, with 15% to 20% as singletons. This specimen consisted of PBMCs, obtained 15 days after the yellow fever booster vaccination. The origin of the receptors is a man under 40 who received the YFV17D yellow fever vaccine.

This chain joins TRBV7-3 and TRBJ2-7; the D gene is possibly TRBD2 (5 bases). CDR3 length: 14 residues. Per the germline V gene, CDR1 is SGHTA and CDR2 is FQGTGA. V lost 5 bases to trimming and J lost 3 bases, with 14 bases between them. The CDR3 is CASSEGSGFYEQYF. The CDR3 region has the DNA TGTGCCAGCAGCGAGGGAAGCGGCTTCTACGAGCAGTACTTC.

The sample holds a few counts of this clonotype. The chain employs TRBV7-2 and TRBJ2-5; D is undetermined. The CDR3 is 14 residues long. V lost 1 base, J lost 3 bases, and 9 bases lay in between. Germline V gene sequence: CDR1 SGHTA, CDR2 FQGNSA. The CDR3 sequence: CASSLGQREETQYF. CDR3 in DNA: TGTGCCAGCAGCTTAGGCCAGCGAGAAGAGACCCAGTACTTC.

This clonotype has at least ten counts. The chain combines TRBV20-1 with TRBJ2-3; perhaps D is TRBD1 or TRBD2 (6 bases each). CDR3 length: 15 residues. The germline V gene has CDR1 DFQATT and CDR2 SNEGSKA (reference sequence). V lost 2 bases to trimming and J lost 3 bases, with 15 bases between them. The DNA of the CDR3 is TGCAGTGCTAGACGAGGGGGGAGTGAGACAGATACGCAGTATTTT. As protein: CSARRGGSETDTQYF.

Written as DNA, the CDR3 is TGTGCCAGCAGTAACCCCGGCTCCTACGAGCAGTACTTC. Its protein is CASSNPGSYEQYF. The chain recombines TRBV12-3 or TRBV12-4 with TRBJ2-7; D uncertain. The V and J ends lost 5 bases and 0 bases respectively, with 8 bases between them. The CDR3 loop spans 13 amino acids.

This chain connects TRBV5-1 to TRBJ2-3; 7 nucleotides align to TRBD1. From germline, CDR1 is SGHRS and CDR2 YFSETQ. The CDR3 runs 14 residues. Trimming took 4 bases from V and 4 from J; bases not matched to a gene: 6. The CDR3 DNA reads as TGCGCCAGCAGCCTGGGACAGAGAGCAGATACGCAGTATTTT. Its translation is CASSLGQRADTQYF.

In its sample, this clonotype was seen once. The rearrangement uses TRBV5-4 and TRBJ2-6; 7 positions match TRBD1. V dropped 0 bases and J dropped 1; count of bases not matched to a gene: 7. This CDR3 has 18 residues. Germline CDR1 reads SGHNT; CDR2 reads YYREEE (reference sequence). This chain's CDR3 is CASSLGQGGGSGANVLTF. The DNA for the CDR3 is TGTGCCAGCAGCTTGGGACAGGGTGGGGGATCTGGGGCCAACGTCCTGACTTTC.

The chain carries TRBV5-4 and TRBJ2-2, with 8 bases aligning to TRBD2. The CDR3 has 15 residues. After removal of 4 bases from V and 10 bases from J, the junction contained 12 bases not matched to a gene. Germline CDR1 SGHNT, CDR2 YYREEE (reference sequence). CDR3 nucleotide sequence: TGTGCCAGCAGCCCCGGACTAGCCCGGGGGGCGGAGCTGTTTTTT. Translation: CASSPGLARGAELFF.

J is TRBJ2-3 and V is TRBV9; 8 bases agree with TRBD2. Germline values: CDR1 SGDLS, CDR2 YYNGEE. This CDR3 contains 17 residues. V dropped 2 bases and J dropped 0; count of bases not matched to a gene: 8. Here the CDR3 reads CASSVRTSGVSTDTQYF. DNA for the CDR3: TGTGCCAGCAGCGTGCGTACTAGCGGAGTAAGCACAGATACGCAGTATTTT.

The chain combines TRBV4-2 with TRBJ2-1; TRBD1 or TRBD2 may be the D gene (5 bases each). Germline lookup yields CDR1 LGHNA and CDR2 YNFKEQ. The CDR3 runs to 13 residues. Trimming removed 10 bases from V and 7 bases from J, with 17 bases in between. In DNA, the CDR3 is TGTGCCATGGGCTCTGGGGGAGTGAATGAGCAGTTCTTC. It codes for CAMGSGGVNEQFF.

The rearrangement joins TRBV6-1 to TRBJ2-3; TRBD2 is a possible D gene (8 bases). From germline, CDR1 is MNHNS and CDR2 SASEGT. Deletions cut 4 bases from V and 1 base from J, with 15 bases between. The length of the CDR3 is 16 residues. The CDR3 region has the DNA TGTGCCAGCAGTGGAAATAGCGGGACAGGCACAGATACGCAGTATTTT. This sequence encodes CASSGNSGTGTDTQYF.

The rearrangement joins TRBV2 to TRBJ2-4; D gene uncertain. Germline V gene data show CDR1 as SNHLY and CDR2 as FYNNEI. The ends were cut back, 6 bases at V and 0 bases at J, with 12 bases in the middle. The CDR3 runs to 15 residues. The CDR3 region is CASRWSELAKNIQYF. The CDR3 coding sequence is TGTGCCAGCAGGTGGTCCGAGCTAGCCAAAAACATTCAGTACTTC.

The sample holds a few counts of this clonotype. The rearrangement joins TRBV27 to TRBJ2-3; 12 nucleotides match TRBD2. CDR3 length: 17 amino acids. CDR1 and CDR2 from the germline V gene are MNHEY and SMNVEV (reference sequence). J was trimmed by 5 bases and V by 2 bases; bases with no gene match: 8. In nucleotides, the CDR3 is TGTGCCAGCAGTTTACCGACTAGCGGGAGTACGTTAGATACGCAGTATTTT. This codes for CASSLPTSGSTLDTQYF.

Only a few counts were recorded for this clonotype. The V and J genes are TRBV7-2 and TRBJ2-3; 12 bases align to TRBD2. The CDR3 consists of 17 residues. From germline, CDR1 is SGHTA and CDR2 FQGNSA. V lost 0 bases and J lost 6; bases outside the gene matches: 7. CDR3 sequence: CASSLAASGRAWDTQYF. In DNA form, the CDR3 reads TGTGCCAGCAGCTTAGCGGCTAGCGGGAGGGCCTGGGATACGCAGTATTTT.

This clonotype appeared a few times. The chain's CDR3 is CASSRLGAYEQYF. CDR3 DNA: TGTGCCAGCAGCCGACTCGGGGCCTACGAGCAGTACTTC. This chain joins TRBV7-2 and TRBJ2-7, with a possible D match to TRBD2 (5 bases). Deletions cut 5 bases from V and 2 bases from J, with 10 bases between. CDR1 is SGHTA, CDR2 FQGNSA, per germline. The CDR3 runs to 13 residues.

This chain links TRBV11-1 with TRBJ2-1; 13 bases are shared with TRBD2. CDR1 and CDR2 (germline): SGHAT, FQDESV (reference sequence). V was clipped by 0 bases and J by 3 bases; unmatched bases: 5. This CDR3 has 18 residues. CDR3 sequence reads: CASSLAATSGRDYNEQFF. CDR3 DNA sequence: TGTGCCAGCAGCTTAGCGGCCACTAGCGGGAGGGACTACAATGAGCAGTTCTTC.

This clonotype was counted a few times. The gene calls are TRBV9 and TRBJ2-5; maybe TRBD1 (6 bases). Germline-derived CDR1 and CDR2 are SGDLS and YYNGEE. The CDR3 totals 13 residues. Trimming removed 4 bases from V and 5 bases from J, with 12 bases in between. CDR3 protein: CASSTQGSETQYF. The CDR3 coding sequence is TGTGCCAGCAGCACCCAGGGGTCGGAGACCCAGTACTTC.

In this sample, this clonotype turned up a few times. The chain joins TRBV18 to TRBJ2-5; possible D gene TRBD2, 5 bases. The germline V and J ends were trimmed by 3 bases and 1 base, with 12 bases remaining between them. The germline gives CDR1 KGHSH, CDR2 LQKENI. This CDR3 region has 15 residues. CDR3 sequence reads: CASSPGLGGQETQYF. In nucleotides, the CDR3 is TGTGCCAGCTCACCTGGGCTAGGAGGCCAAGAGACCCAGTACTTC.

This clonotype was seen only a few times. The CDR3 sequence is CASSVQQEYYGYTF. CDR3 sequence (DNA): TGTGCCAGCAGCGTCCAACAGGAATACTATGGCTACACCTTC. The V and J genes are TRBV7-2 and TRBJ1-2; weak D call: TRBD1 (5 bases). CDR3 length: 14 amino acids. Trimming took off 5 bases at V and 3 bases at J, with 13 bases between the two ends. Germline values: CDR1 SGHTA, CDR2 FQGNSA.

This clonotype was seen a handful of times. V usage is TRBV12-3 or TRBV12-4 and J usage is TRBJ2-7; possibly TRBD1 or TRBD2 for D (5 bases each). V was pared by 1 base and J by 2 bases, with 9 bases between. The CDR3 contains 14 residues. The DNA for the CDR3 is TGTGCCAGCAGTTTAGAGGGACGGACCTACGAGCAGTACTTC. It translates to CASSLEGRTYEQYF.

This clonotype turned up a few times. V and J are TRBV7-2 and TRBJ1-3; D remains unclear. The CDR3 has 16 amino acids. Trimming stripped 1 base from V and 0 bases from J, with 10 bases between. Germline V gene data show CDR1 as SGHTA and CDR2 as FQGNSA. In DNA, the CDR3 is TGTGCCAGCAGCTTAGTTGGGCAGCTCTCTGGAAACACCATATATTTT. Encoded protein: CASSLVGQLSGNTIYF.

The chain combines TRBV29-1 with TRBJ2-5; 9 nucleotides line up with TRBD1. Germline-derived CDR1 and CDR2 are SQVTM and ANQGSEA. The CDR3 sequence is 12 residues long. V lost 6 bases to trimming and J lost 5 bases; unmatched junction nucleotides: 4. The CDR3 is CSVVGQGETQYF. In DNA, the CDR3 is TGCAGCGTGGTGGGACAGGGCGAGACCCAGTACTTC. The whole variable domain, remainder taken from reference TRBV29-1 and TRBJ2-5, is SAVISQKPSRDICQRGTSLTIQCQVDSQVTMMFWYRQQPGQSLTLIATANQGSEATYESGFVIDKFPISRPNLTFSTLTVSNMSPEDSSIYLCSVVGQGETQYFGPGTRLLVL.

This clonotype was counted at least ten times. The V call is TRBV29-1, the J call TRBJ2-2, with 7 nucleotides matching TRBD1. This CDR3 is 13 amino acids long. The germline gives CDR1 SQVTM, CDR2 ANQGSEA. J gave up 8 bases and V 7 bases, and 10 bases lay outside the gene matches. The DNA for the CDR3 is TGCAGCGCCAGACAGGGCCCCAGGGGGGAGCTGTTTTTT. The encoded protein is CSARQGPRGELFF.

This clonotype appeared many times. This chain links TRBV7-2 with TRBJ2-7; D is perhaps TRBD2 (6 bases). Trimming removed 6 bases at V and 4 bases at J, with 19 bases between. The CDR3 contains 15 residues. Germline V lookup: CDR1 SGHTA, CDR2 FQGNSA. CDR3 DNA sequence: TGTGCCAGCAGTTGGGGTTGGCGGGGAGATTACGAGCAGTACTTC. This sequence encodes CASSWGWRGDYEQYF.

The gene calls are TRBV10-2 and TRBJ1-2; perhaps TRBD1 as D (6 bases). Trimming pared 3 bases from V and 6 bases from J, leaving 11 bases between. Germline V gene sequence: CDR1 WSHSY, CDR2 SAAADI. CDR3 length equals 13 residues. The CDR3 region is CASSEQGEDGYTF. The DNA for the CDR3 is TGCGCCAGCAGTGAACAGGGCGAAGATGGCTACACCTTC.

This clonotype was observed a handful of times. V usage is TRBV15 and J usage is TRBJ1-6, with D unclear. The ends were cut back, 1 base at V and 10 bases at J, with 8 bases in the middle. The germline CDR1 and CDR2 sequences are LNHNV and YYDKDF (reference sequence). The CDR3 length is 13 residues. CDR3 coding DNA: TGTGCCACCAGCAGAGGCACGGGGTCACCCCTCCACTTT. Translating it yields CATSRGTGSPLHF.

This clonotype showed up just a few times. This chain uses TRBV6-1 with TRBJ2-7; D is unclear. This CDR3 has 13 residues. Trimming cost V 7 bases and J 3 bases, with 13 bases left between them. Germline lookup yields CDR1 MNHNS and CDR2 SASEGT. The CDR3, as DNA: TGTGCCAGCACGGGTACGGCCCACTACGAGCAGTACTTC. Its protein is CASTGTAHYEQYF.

This clonotype was seen a few times. The chain is built from TRBV6-1 and TRBJ2-1, with 8 positions matching TRBD2. CDR1 MNHNS and CDR2 SASEGT come from the germline V gene. The CDR3 covers 15 residues. The junction had 3 bases not matched to a gene; V was cut back by 1 base and J by 4 bases. The CDR3 loop reads CASSEGLARYNEQFF. Written as DNA, the CDR3 is TGTGCCAGCAGTGAAGGACTAGCGCGTTACAATGAGCAGTTCTTC.

This clonotype was detected only once. This rearrangement joins TRBV4-2 to TRBJ2-7; 10 positions agree with TRBD2. Germline assignment: CDR1 LGHNA and CDR2 YNFKEQ. The CDR3 consists of 20 residues. V shed 1 base, J shed 1 base, and the junction held 16 bases outside the gene matches. CDR3 nucleotides: TGTGCCAGCAGCCAAGGGGTCAGCGGGAGGGCCTATGTATCATCCTACGAGCAGTACTTC. Translated, it gives CASSQGVSGRAYVSSYEQYF.

The rearrangement uses TRBV28 and TRBJ2-5; D is uncertain. V gave up 7 bases and J gave up 5 bases, with 5 bases separating them. The CDR3 contains 10 residues. Germline loops: CDR1 MDHEN, CDR2 SYDVKM. The CDR3 protein is CASIGETQYF. The CDR3 coding sequence is TGTGCCAGCATTGGGGAGACCCAGTACTTC.

J is TRBJ1-2 and V is TRBV10-3; TRBD1 agrees at 7 bases. This CDR3 has 20 residues. Germline loops: CDR1 ENHRY, CDR2 SYGVKD. V lost 0 bases to trimming and J lost 6 bases; unmatched junction nucleotides: 22. In DNA, the CDR3 is TGTGCCATCAGTGAGTCTAGTGGGTTCAGGGGGGCTTCCTTCCTAGATGGCTACACCTTC. Protein: CAISESSGFRGASFLDGYTF.